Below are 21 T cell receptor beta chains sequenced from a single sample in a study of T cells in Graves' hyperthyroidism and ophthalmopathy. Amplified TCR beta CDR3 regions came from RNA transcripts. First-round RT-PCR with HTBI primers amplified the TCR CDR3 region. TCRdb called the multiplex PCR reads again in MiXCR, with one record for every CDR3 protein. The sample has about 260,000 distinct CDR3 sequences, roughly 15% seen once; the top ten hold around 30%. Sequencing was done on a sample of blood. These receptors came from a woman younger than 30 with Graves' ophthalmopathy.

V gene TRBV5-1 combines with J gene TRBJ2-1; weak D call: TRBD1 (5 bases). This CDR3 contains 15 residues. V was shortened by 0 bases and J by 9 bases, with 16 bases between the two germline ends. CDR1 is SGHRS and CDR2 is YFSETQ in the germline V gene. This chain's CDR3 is CASSLGIGADGEQFF. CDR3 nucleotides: TGCGCCAGCAGCTTGGGGATAGGGGCAGACGGTGAGCAGTTCTTC.

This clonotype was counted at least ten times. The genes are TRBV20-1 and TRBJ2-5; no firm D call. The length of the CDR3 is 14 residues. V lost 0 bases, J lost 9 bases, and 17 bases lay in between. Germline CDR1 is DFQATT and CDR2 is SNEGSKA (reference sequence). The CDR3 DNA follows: TGCAGTGCTAGAGAGGTGACCCTACCGAATCCCCAGTACTTC. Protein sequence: CSAREVTLPNPQYF.

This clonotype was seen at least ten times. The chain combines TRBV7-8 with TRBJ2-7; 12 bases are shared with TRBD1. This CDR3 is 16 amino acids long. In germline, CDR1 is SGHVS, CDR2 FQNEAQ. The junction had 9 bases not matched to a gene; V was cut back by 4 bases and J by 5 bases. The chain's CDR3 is CASSSELGTGGHEQYF. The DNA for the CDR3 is TGTGCCAGCAGCTCGGAGCTCGGGACAGGGGGCCACGAGCAGTACTTC.

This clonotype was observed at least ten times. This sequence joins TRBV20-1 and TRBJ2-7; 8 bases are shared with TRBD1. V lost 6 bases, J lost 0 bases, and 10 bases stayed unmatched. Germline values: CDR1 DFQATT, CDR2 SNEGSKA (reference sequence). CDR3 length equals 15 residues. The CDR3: CSAPRRDRSSYEQYF. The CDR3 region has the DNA TGCAGTGCACCCCGCCGGGACAGGAGCTCCTACGAGCAGTACTTC.

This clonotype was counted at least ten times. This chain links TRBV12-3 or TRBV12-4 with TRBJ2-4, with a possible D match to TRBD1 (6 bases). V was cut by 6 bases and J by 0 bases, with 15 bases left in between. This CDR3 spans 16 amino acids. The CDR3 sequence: CASSATGMLAKNIQYF. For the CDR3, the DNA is TGTGCCAGCAGCGCGACAGGAATGTTAGCCAAAAACATTCAGTACTTC.

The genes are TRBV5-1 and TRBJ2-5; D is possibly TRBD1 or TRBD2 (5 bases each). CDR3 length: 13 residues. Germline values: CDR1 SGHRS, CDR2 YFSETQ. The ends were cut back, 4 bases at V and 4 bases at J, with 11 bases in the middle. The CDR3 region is CASSRDGRETQYF. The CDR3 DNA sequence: TGCGCCAGCAGCAGGGACGGCCGAGAGACCCAGTACTTC.

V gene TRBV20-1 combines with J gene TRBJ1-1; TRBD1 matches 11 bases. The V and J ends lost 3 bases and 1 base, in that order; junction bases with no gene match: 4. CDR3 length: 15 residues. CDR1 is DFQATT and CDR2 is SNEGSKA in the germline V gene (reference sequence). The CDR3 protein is CSARGTGGGNTEAFF. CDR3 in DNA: TGCAGTGCTAGGGGGACAGGGGGTGGGAACACTGAAGCTTTCTTT.

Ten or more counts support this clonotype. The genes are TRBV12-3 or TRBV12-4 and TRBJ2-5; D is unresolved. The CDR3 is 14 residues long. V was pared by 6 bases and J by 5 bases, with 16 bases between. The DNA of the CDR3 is TGTGCCAGCAGCACTATCTTAAGTCGGGAGACCCAGTACTTC. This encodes CASSTILSRETQYF.

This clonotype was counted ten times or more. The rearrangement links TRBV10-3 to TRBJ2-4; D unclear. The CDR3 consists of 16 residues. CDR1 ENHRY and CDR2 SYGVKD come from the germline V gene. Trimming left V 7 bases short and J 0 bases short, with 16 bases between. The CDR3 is CAITFWRPEAKNIQYF. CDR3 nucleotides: TGTGCCATCACTTTTTGGAGACCCGAAGCCAAAAACATTCAGTACTTC.

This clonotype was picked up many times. CDR3 region: CASSLGPAGGRETQYF. The CDR3, as DNA: TGTGCCAGCAGCTTAGGGCCAGCGGGGGGCCGGGAGACCCAGTACTTC. V is TRBV7-8 and J is TRBJ2-5; the match to TRBD2 covers 9 bases. The trim removed 1 base at V and 5 bases at J, leaving 8 bases unmatched. CDR1 and CDR2 (germline): SGHVS, FQNEAQ. This CDR3 spans 16 amino acids.

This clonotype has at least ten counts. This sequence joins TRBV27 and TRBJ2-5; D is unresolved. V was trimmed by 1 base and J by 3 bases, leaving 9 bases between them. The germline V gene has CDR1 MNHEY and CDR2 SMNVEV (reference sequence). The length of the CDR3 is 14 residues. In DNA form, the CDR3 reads TGTGCCAGCAGTTTATGGGGTCCGGAAGAGACCCAGTACTTC. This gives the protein CASSLWGPEETQYF.

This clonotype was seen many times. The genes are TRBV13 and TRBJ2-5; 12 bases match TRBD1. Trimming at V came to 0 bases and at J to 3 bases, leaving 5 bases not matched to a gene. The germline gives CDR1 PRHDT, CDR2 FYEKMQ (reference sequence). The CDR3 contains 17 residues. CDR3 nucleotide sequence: TGTGCCAGCAGCTTAGGCCCCGGGACAGGGGGCAAAGAGACCCAGTACTTC. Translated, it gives CASSLGPGTGGKETQYF.

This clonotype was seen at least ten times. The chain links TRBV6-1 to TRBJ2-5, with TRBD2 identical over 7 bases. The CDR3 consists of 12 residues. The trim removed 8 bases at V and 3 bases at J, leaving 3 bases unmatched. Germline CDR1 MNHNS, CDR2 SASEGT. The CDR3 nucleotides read TGTGCCAGCTCTAGCGGAAAAGAGACCCAGTACTTC. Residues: CASSSGKETQYF.

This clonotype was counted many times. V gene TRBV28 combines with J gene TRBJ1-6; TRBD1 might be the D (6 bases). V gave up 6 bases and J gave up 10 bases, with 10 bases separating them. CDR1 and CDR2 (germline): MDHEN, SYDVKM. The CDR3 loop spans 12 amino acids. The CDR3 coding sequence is TGTGCCAGCAGAACACAGGGCTCACCCCTCCACTTT. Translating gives CASRTQGSPLHF. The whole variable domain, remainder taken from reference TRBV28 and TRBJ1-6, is DVKVTQSSRYLVKRTGEKVFLECVQDMDHENMFWYRQDPGLGLRLIYFSYDVKMKEKGDIPEGYSVSREKKERFSLILESASTNQTSMYLCASRTQGSPLHFGNGTRLTVT.

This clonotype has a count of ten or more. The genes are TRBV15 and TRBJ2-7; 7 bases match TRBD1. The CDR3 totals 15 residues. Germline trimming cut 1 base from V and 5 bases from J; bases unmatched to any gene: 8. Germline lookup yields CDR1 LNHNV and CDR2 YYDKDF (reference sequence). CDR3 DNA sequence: TGTGCCACCAGCAGAGTGGAGACAGGGATCAACGAGCAGTACTTC. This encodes CATSRVETGINEQYF.

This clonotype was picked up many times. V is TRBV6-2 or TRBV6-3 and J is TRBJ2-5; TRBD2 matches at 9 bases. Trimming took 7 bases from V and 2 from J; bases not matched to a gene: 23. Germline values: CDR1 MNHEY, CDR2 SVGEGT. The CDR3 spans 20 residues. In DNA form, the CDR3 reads TGTGCCAGCAACAACCCTAGGCCGAGACTAGCGGTTCAGTTACAAGAGACCCAGTACTTC. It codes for CASNNPRPRLAVQLQETQYF.

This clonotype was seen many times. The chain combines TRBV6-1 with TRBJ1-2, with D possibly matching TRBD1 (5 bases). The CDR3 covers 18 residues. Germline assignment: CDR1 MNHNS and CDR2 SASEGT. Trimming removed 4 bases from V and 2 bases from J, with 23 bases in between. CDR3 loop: CASSATVGGEPKNYGYTF. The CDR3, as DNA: TGTGCCAGCAGTGCCACCGTCGGGGGGGAACCAAAAAACTATGGCTACACCTTC.

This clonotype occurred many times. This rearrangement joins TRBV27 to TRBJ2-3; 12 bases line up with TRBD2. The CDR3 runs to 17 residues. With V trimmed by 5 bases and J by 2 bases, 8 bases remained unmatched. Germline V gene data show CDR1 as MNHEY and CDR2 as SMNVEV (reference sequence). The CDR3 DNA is TGTGCCAGCAGTGCATCCGGGACTAGCGGGTTCACAGATACGCAGTATTTT. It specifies CASSASGTSGFTDTQYF.

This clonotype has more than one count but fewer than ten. The CDR3 loop reads CASSATVTNQPQHF. DNA for the CDR3: TGTGCCAGCAGCGCTACAGTTACCAATCAGCCCCAGCATTTT. The chain links TRBV9 to TRBJ1-5; no clear D gene. This CDR3 is built from 14 residues. Germline V gene sequence: CDR1 SGDLS, CDR2 YYNGEE. V dropped 3 bases and J dropped 3 bases, with 10 bases sitting between them.

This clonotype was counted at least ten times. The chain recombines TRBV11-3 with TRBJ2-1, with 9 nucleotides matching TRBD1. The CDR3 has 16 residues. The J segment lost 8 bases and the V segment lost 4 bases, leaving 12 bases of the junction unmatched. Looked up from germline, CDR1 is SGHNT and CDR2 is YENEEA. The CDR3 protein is CASSYGTGTGWDEQFF. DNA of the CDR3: TGTGCCAGCAGCTACGGGACAGGGACAGGGTGGGATGAGCAGTTCTTC.

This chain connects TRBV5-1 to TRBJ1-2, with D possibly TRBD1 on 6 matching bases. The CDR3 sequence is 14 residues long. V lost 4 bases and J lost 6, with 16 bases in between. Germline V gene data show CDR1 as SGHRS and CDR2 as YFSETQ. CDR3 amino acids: CASSPGGTSNGYTF. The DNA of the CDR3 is TGCGCCAGCAGCCCTGGGGGGACATCTAATGGCTACACCTTC.